The 20 T cell receptor beta chains in this list originate from one sample, sequenced in a study of T cell responses to AZD1222 COVID-19 vaccine. Only in-frame clones appear in the TCRdb table, and some are missing; sequencing was by immunoSEQ multiplex PCR. The sample contains over 130,000 clones, around nine tenths of which appear only once. The material was peripheral blood, obtained 28 days after the second AZD1222 dose. The source is an adult who received the AZD1222 COVID-19 vaccine.

V usage is TRBV25-1 and J usage is TRBJ1-1, with D possibly matching TRBD1 (5 bases). CDR3 length: 14 amino acids. Per germline, CDR1 MGHDK and CDR2 SYGVNS. Trimming left V 3 bases short and J 1 base short, with 9 bases between. CDR3 coding DNA: TGTGCCAGCAGTGATCCGGGGGGGAACACTGAAGCTTTCTTT. It is translated as CASSDPGGNTEAFF.

This chain uses TRBV19 with TRBJ1-1, with 7 bases fitting TRBD1. The junction had 13 bases not matched to a gene; V was cut back by 6 bases and J by 6 bases. This CDR3 region has 15 residues. CDR1 and CDR2 from the germline V gene are LNHDA and SQIVND (reference sequence). The CDR3: CASSVERQGLPEAFF. CDR3 sequence (DNA): TGTGCCAGTAGCGTAGAGAGACAGGGATTGCCTGAAGCTTTCTTT.

The chain employs TRBV4-2 and TRBJ2-7, with TRBD1 as a possible D gene (5 bases). Germline CDR1 reads LGHNA; CDR2 reads YNFKEQ. The CDR3 length is 14 residues. The V end lost 4 bases, the J end lost 1 base, and 11 bases lay between the germline ends. Here the CDR3 DNA reads TGTGCCAGCAGCCCGCAGGGAAGGTCCTACGAGCAGTACTTC. Translation gives CASSPQGRSYEQYF.

This chain joins TRBV7-2 and TRBJ1-2; 7 nucleotides match TRBD1. The CDR3 has 15 residues. V dropped 1 base and J dropped 4; count of bases not matched to a gene: 6. CDR1 SGHTA and CDR2 FQGNSA come from the germline V gene. The CDR3 region has the DNA TGTGCCAGCAGCTTAGTCCGACAGGGACCCTATGGCTACACCTTC. This codes for CASSLVRQGPYGYTF.

This chain links TRBV27 with TRBJ1-1; D unclear. Germline V gene sequence: CDR1 MNHEY, CDR2 SMNVEV (reference sequence). CDR3 size: 15 residues. Trimming left V 6 bases short and J 7 bases short, with 21 bases between. CDR3 amino acids: CASSPVRWRAVEAFF. The CDR3 DNA follows: TGTGCCAGCAGCCCGGTGAGGTGGAGGGCGGTTGAAGCTTTCTTT.

This chain joins TRBV15 and TRBJ2-5, with 12 bases that match TRBD2. CDR1 is LNHNV, CDR2 YYDKDF, per germline (reference sequence). J was trimmed by 1 base and V by 2 bases; bases with no gene match: 5. The CDR3 length is 17 residues. DNA for the CDR3: TGTGCCACCAGCAGAAAACTAGCGGGGGGACCCCAAGAGACCCAGTACTTC. It yields the protein CATSRKLAGGPQETQYF.

The J gene is TRBJ1-5, the V gene TRBV7-9; no clear D gene. V was clipped by 3 bases and J by 3 bases, with 9 bases between them. CDR1 and CDR2 (germline): SEHNR, FQNEAQ (reference sequence). This CDR3 has 14 residues. The CDR3 region has the DNA TGTGCCAGCAGCTTCAGCGGGAACAATCAGCCCCAGCATTTT. It translates to CASSFSGNNQPQHF.

The chain employs TRBV6-5 and TRBJ2-7; a weak D match, TRBD1 (6 bases). CDR3 length: 13 amino acids. Trimming took off 5 bases at V and 4 bases at J, with 12 bases between the two ends. The germline gives CDR1 MNHEY, CDR2 SVGAGI. The DNA for the CDR3 is TGTGCCAGCAGTAACCAACAGGGTTACGAGCAGTACTTC. Residues: CASSNQQGYEQYF.

The chain is built from TRBV7-9 and TRBJ2-3; 13 nucleotides match TRBD2. The CDR3 runs to 15 residues. V was pared by 3 bases and J by 5 bases, with 2 bases of the junction left unmatched. The germline gives CDR1 SEHNR, CDR2 FQNEAQ (reference sequence). CDR3 residues: CASSLTSGRLDTQYF. CDR3 DNA sequence: TGTGCCAGCAGCTTGACTAGCGGGAGGTTAGATACGCAGTATTTT.

CDR3 protein: CASSQEAAGANVLTF. DNA for the CDR3: TGCGCCAGCAGCCAAGAGGCCGCAGGGGCCAACGTCCTGACTTTC. The rearrangement uses TRBV4-3 and TRBJ2-6; D call uncertain. The V end lost 0 bases, the J end lost 4 bases, and 7 bases lay between the germline ends. The germline V gene encodes CDR1 LGHNA and CDR2 YSLEER. This CDR3 comprises 15 residues.

This chain uses TRBV19 with TRBJ1-6; D unclear. Germline V lookup: CDR1 LNHDA, CDR2 SQIVND (reference sequence). Trimming removed 3 bases at V and 7 bases at J, with 7 bases between. The CDR3 sequence is 13 residues long. The CDR3 protein is CASSITRNSPLHF. In nucleotides, the CDR3 is TGTGCCAGTAGTATCACCAGGAATTCACCCCTCCACTTT.

V usage is TRBV3-1 (or the pseudogene TRBV3-2) and J usage is TRBJ2-7; no clear D. Trimming took 1 base from V and 4 from J, leaving 5 bases between them. CDR1 and CDR2 (germline): LGHDT, YNNKEL (reference sequence). This CDR3 is 12 amino acids long. Here the CDR3 reads CASSQVSYEQYF. For the CDR3, the DNA is TGTGCCAGCAGCCAAGTGTCGTACGAGCAGTACTTC.

The genes are TRBV5-4 and TRBJ2-2; D is unclear. The CDR3 length is 15 residues. V lost 5 bases and J 3 bases, leaving 14 bases between the germline ends. Germline V gives CDR1 SGHNT, CDR2 YYREEE (reference sequence). As DNA, the CDR3 is TGTGCCAGCAGTTCCCGGGCCCAGGACACCGGGGAGCTGTTTTTT. Its protein product is CASSSRAQDTGELFF.

The rearrangement links TRBV19 to TRBJ2-2; D perhaps matches TRBD2 (6 bases). Trimming shortened V by 3 bases and J by 3 bases, and 11 bases separated the two germline ends. The germline CDR1 and CDR2 sequences are LNHDA and SQIVND (reference sequence). This CDR3 contains 15 residues. This CDR3 reads CASSIGLPDTGELFF. In nucleotides, the CDR3 is TGTGCCAGTAGTATTGGACTACCCGACACCGGGGAGCTGTTTTTT.

This clone was found once. The rearrangement joins TRBV12-3 or TRBV12-4 to TRBJ1-5; D is uncertain. Trimming shortened V by 2 bases and J by 4 bases, and 6 bases separated the two germline ends. This CDR3 contains 13 residues. The CDR3 here is CASSLLGNQPQHF. In nucleotides, the CDR3 is TGTGCCAGCAGTTTATTAGGGAATCAGCCCCAGCATTTT.

This chain uses TRBV3-1 (or the pseudogene TRBV3-2) with TRBJ1-5; D gene unclear. Germline assignment: CDR1 LGHDT and CDR2 YNNKEL (reference sequence). Trimming removed 0 bases at V and 5 bases at J, with 11 bases between. The CDR3 loop spans 15 amino acids. This CDR3 reads CASSQDGGPHQPQHF. CDR3 nucleotides: TGTGCCAGCAGCCAAGATGGAGGGCCCCATCAGCCCCAGCATTTT.

The chain joins TRBV6-5 to TRBJ2-7; 7 positions agree with TRBD1. Germline assignment: CDR1 MNHEY and CDR2 SVGAGI. Losses at the gene ends were 6 bases for V and 3 bases for J; bases not matched to a gene: 5. The CDR3 is 13 amino acids. The CDR3 loop is CASRQGLDYEQYF. The CDR3 DNA is TGTGCCAGCAGACAGGGGTTGGACTACGAGCAGTACTTC.

V gene TRBV5-8 combines with J gene TRBJ1-4; no definite D call. The V and J ends lost 7 bases and 0 bases respectively, with 10 bases between them. The germline CDR1 and CDR2 sequences are SGHTS and YDEGEE. The CDR3 sequence is 14 residues long. In nucleotides, the CDR3 is TGTGCCAGCCGGTCTCGGTCAACTAATGAAAAACTGTTTTTT. Translated, it gives CASRSRSTNEKLFF.

V gene TRBV11-2 combines with J gene TRBJ2-7; maybe TRBD1 (6 bases). This CDR3 has 14 amino acids. Germline loops: CDR1 SGHAT, CDR2 FQNNGV. The germline V and J ends were trimmed by 0 bases and 2 bases, with 8 bases remaining between them. The CDR3 DNA sequence: TGTGCCAGCAGCTTAGAGGGGGCCCCCTACGAGCAGTACTTC. Protein sequence: CASSLEGAPYEQYF.

The gene calls are TRBV4-1 and TRBJ1-1; 7 nucleotides line up with TRBD1. Per germline, CDR1 MGHRA and CDR2 YSYEKL. The CDR3 totals 14 residues. The V segment lost 4 bases and the J segment 1 base; nucleotides outside the gene matches: 3. In nucleotides, the CDR3 is TGCGCCAGCAGCCCGGGACAGCAGAACACTGAAGCTTTCTTT. Translated, it gives CASSPGQQNTEAFF.